Reported below is one T cell receptor (beta chain). As yet, its antigen is unknown. A much larger clone differs by one base, so this may be a read error. Germline trimming cut 6 bases from V and 6 bases from J; bases unmatched to any gene: 6. The CDR3 has 14 amino acids. Germline assignment: CDR1 MNHEY and CDR2 SVGAGI. This sample is drawn from a study of liver allograft versus peripheral blood T cells. Study context: Comparisons were made between T cell receptor repertoires found in transplanted livers and those circulating in recipients' peripheral blood. The study, taken as a whole, reports: Reportedly, liver allograft T cell receptor repertoires differed from peripheral blood ones.

TCRdb recomputed calls from the reads with MiXCR, one row per CDR3 protein. The sample shows approximately 2,200 distinct CDR3 sequences, roughly 19% of them seen only once. The chain carries TRBV6-5 and TRBJ1-2; 11 nucleotides line up with TRBD1. This TCR was recovered from a human patient who had a liver transplant. Some T cells may arise from the graft donor. The CDR3 nucleotides read TGTGCCAGCAGCGGGACAGGGGGATTCCATGGCTACACCTTC. Translating gives CASSGTGGFHGYTF.